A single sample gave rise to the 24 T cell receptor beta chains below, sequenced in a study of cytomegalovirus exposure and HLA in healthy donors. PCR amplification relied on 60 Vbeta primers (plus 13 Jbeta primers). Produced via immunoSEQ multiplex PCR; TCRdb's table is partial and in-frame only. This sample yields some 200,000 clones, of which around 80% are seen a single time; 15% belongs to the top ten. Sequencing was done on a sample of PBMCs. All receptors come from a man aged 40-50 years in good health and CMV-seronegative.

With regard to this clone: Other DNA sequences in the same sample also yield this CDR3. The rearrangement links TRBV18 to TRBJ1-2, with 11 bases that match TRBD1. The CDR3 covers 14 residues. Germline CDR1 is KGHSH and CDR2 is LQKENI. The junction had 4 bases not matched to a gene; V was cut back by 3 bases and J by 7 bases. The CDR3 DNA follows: TGTGCCAGCTCACCGGGACAGGGGGGCGGTGGCTACACCTTC. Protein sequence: CASSPGQGGGGYTF.

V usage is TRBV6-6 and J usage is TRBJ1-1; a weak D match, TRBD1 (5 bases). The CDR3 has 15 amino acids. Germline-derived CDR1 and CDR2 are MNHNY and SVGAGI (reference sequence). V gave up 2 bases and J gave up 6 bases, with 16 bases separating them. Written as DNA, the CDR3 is TGTGCCAGCAGTTACCAGTTGGGGGGGAATGCTGAAGCTTTCTTT. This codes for CASSYQLGGNAEAFF.

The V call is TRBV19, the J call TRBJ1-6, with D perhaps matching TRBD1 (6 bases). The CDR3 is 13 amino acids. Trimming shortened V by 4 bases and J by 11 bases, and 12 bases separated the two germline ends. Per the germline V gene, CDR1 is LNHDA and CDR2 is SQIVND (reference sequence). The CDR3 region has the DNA TGTGCCAGTAGTACGGAACAGGGTGCACCCCTCCACTTT. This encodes CASSTEQGAPLHF.

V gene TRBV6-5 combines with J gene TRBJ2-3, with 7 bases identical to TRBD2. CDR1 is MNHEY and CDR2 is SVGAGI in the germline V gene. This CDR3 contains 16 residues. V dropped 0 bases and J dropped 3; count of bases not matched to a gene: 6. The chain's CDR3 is CASSYSGDYGTDTQYF. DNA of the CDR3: TGTGCCAGCAGTTACTCCGGGGACTACGGGACAGATACGCAGTATTTT.

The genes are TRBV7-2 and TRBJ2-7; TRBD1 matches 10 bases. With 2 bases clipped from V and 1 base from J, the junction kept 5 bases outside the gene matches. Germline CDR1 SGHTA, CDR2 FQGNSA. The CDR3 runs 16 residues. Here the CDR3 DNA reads TGTGCCAGCAGCTTACCCCGGGACAGGGGTTCCTACGAGCAGTACTTC. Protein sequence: CASSLPRDRGSYEQYF.

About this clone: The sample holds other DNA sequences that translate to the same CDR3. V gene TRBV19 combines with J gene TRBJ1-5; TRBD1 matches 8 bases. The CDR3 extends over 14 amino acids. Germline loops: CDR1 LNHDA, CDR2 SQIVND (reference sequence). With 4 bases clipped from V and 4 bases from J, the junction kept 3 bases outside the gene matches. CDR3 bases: TGTGCCAGTAGTACCACAGGGGGGAATCAGCCCCAGCATTTT. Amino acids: CASSTTGGNQPQHF.

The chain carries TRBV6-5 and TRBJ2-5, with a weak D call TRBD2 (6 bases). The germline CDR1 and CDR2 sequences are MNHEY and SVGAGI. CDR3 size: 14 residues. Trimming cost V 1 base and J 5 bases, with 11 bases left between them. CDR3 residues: CASSYFYSGETQYF. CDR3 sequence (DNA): TGTGCCAGCAGTTACTTTTACAGCGGGGAGACCCAGTACTTC.

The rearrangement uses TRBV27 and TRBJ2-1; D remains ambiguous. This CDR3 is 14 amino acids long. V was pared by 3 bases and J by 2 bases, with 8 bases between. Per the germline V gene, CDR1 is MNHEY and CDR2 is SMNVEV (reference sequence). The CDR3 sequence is CASSFTEAYNEQFF. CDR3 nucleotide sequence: TGTGCCAGCAGTTTCACTGAAGCCTACAATGAGCAGTTCTTC.

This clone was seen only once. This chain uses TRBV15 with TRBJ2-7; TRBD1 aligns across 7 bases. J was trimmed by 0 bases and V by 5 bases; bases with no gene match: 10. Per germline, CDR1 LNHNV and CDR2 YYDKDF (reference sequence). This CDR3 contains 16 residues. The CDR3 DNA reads TGTGCCACCAGCCGAATCGAGGGGACAGTCTCCTACGAGCAGTACTTC. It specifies CATSRIEGTVSYEQYF.

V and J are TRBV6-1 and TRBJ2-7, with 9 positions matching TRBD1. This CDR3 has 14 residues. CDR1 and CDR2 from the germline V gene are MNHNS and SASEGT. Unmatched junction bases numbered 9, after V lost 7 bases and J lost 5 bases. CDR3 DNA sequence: TGTGCCAGCATTCTGTGGACAGGGGCCGACGAGCAGTACTTC. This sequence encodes CASILWTGADEQYF.

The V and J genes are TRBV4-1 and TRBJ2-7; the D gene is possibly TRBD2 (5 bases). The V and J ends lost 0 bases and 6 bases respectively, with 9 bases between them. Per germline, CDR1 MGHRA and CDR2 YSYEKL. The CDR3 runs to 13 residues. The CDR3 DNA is TGCGCCAGCAGCCAAGATCGGAGCGGCGAGCAGTACTTC. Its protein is CASSQDRSGEQYF.

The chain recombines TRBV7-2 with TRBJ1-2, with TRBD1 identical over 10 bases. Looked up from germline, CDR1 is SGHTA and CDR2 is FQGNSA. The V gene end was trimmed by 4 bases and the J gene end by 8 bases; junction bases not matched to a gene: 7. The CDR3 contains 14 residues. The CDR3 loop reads CASSSPGQGSGYTF. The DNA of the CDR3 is TGTGCCAGCAGCTCCCCGGGACAGGGGTCCGGCTACACCTTC. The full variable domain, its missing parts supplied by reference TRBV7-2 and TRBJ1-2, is GAGVSQSPSNKVTEKGKDVELRCDPISGHTALYWYRQSLGQGLEFLIYFQGNSAPDKSGLPSDRFSAERTGGSVSTLTIQRTQQEDSAVYLCASSSPGQGSGYTFGSGTRLTVV.

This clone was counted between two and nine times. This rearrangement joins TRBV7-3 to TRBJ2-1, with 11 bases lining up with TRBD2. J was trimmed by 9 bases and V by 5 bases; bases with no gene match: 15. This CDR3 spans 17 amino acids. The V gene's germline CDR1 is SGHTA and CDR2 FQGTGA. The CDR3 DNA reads TGTGCCAGCAGCCCCCAACTAGCGGGGGCCCCGGAGGGTGAGCAGTTCTTC. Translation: CASSPQLAGAPEGEQFF.

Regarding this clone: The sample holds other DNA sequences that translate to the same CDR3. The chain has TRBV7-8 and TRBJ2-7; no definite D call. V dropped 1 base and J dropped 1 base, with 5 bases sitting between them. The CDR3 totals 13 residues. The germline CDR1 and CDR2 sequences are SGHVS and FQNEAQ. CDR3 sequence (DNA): TGTGCCAGCAGCTTAGGACTGTCCTACGAGCAGTACTTC. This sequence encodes CASSLGLSYEQYF.

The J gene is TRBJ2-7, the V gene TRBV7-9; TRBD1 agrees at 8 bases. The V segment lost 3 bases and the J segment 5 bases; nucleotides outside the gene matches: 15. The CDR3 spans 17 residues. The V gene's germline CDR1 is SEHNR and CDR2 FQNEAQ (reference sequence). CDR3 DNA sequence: TGTGCCAGCAGCTTTAACGGACAGGGCAGCGTGTGGGACGAGCAGTACTTC. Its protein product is CASSFNGQGSVWDEQYF.

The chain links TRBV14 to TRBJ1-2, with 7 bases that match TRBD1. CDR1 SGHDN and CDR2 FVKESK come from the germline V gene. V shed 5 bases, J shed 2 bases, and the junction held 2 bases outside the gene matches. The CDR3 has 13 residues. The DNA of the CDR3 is TGTGCCAGCAGCGACAGGGAAAACTATGGCTACACCTTC. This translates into CASSDRENYGYTF.

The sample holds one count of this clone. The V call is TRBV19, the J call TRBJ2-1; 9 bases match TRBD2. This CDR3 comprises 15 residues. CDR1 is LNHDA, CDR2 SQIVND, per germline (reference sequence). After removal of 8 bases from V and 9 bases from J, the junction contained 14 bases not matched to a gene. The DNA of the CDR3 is TGTGCCAGTGCCAAGGGGCGGGAGGGCCAGGGTGAGCAGTTCTTC. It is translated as CASAKGREGQGEQFF.

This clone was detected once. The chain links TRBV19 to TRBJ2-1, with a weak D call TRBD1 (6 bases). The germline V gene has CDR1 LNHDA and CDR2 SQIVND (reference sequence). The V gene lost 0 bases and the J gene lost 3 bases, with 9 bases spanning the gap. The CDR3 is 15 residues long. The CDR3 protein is CASSIDQGLYNEQFF. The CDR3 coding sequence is TGTGCCAGTAGTATAGATCAGGGGCTCTACAATGAGCAGTTCTTC.

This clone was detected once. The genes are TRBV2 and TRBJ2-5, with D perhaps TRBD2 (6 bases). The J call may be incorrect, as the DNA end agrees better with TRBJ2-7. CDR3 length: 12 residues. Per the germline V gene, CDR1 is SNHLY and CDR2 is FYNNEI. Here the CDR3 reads CASMSGSYEQYF. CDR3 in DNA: TGTGCCAGCATGAGCGGGTCCTACGAGCAGTACTTC.

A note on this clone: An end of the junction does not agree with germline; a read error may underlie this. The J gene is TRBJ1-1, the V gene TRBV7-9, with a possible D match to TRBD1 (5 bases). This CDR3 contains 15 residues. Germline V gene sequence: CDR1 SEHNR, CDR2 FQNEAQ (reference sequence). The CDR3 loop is CSSSLSAGISTEAFF. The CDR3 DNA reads TGTTCCAGCAGCTTATCGGCAGGGATCAGCACTGAAGCTTTCTTT.

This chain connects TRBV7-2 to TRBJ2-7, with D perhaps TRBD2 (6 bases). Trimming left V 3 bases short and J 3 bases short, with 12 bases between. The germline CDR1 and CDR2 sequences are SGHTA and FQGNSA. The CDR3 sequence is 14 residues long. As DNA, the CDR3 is TGTGCCAGCAGCTTCTCTAGCGTCGGCTACGAGCAGTACTTC. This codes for CASSFSSVGYEQYF.

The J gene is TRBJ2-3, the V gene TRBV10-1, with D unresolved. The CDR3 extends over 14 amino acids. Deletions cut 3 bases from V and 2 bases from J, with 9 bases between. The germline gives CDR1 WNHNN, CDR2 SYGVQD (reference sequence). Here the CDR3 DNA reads TGCGCCAGCAGTGAAGGCGGCAACACAGATACGCAGTATTTT. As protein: CASSEGGNTDTQYF.

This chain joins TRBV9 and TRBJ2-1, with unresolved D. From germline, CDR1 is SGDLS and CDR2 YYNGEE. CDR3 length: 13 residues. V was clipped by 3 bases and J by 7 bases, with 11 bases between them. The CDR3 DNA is TGTGCCAGCAGCGGACACCCTGGAAATGAGCAGTTCTTC. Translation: CASSGHPGNEQFF.

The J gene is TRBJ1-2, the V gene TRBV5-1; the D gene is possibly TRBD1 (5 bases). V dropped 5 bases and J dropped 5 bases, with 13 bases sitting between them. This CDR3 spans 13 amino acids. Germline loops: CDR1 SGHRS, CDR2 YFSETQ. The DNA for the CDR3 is TGCGCCAGCAGGTCAACCAGGGCATATGGCTACACCTTC. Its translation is CASRSTRAYGYTF.